The 32 T cell receptor beta chains in this list originate from one sample, sequenced in a study of OX40 agonist ivuxolimab in advanced cancers. Clones were sequenced by immunoSEQ multiplex PCR, and TCRdb holds only the in-frame ones, with some missing. The sample includes about 82,000 clones, roughly 90% of them seen just once. Source: CD4+ or CD8+ T cells sorted from blood, taken in a trial of the OX40 agonist ivuxolimab. Receptors were obtained from an adult with an advanced solid tumor such as melanoma, head and neck, liver or kidney cancer.

The V and J genes are TRBV11-3 and TRBJ2-1; D ambiguous. V dropped 5 bases and J dropped 0 bases, with 11 bases sitting between them. Germline loops: CDR1 SGHNT, CDR2 YENEEA. This CDR3 has 15 amino acids. This CDR3 is CASSPDKNSYNEQFF. CDR3 bases: TGTGCCAGCAGCCCTGACAAAAACTCCTACAATGAGCAGTTCTTC. Looking up the rest from reference TRBV11-3 and TRBJ2-1 gives the full variable domain: EAGVVQSPRYKIIEKKQPVAFWCNPISGHNTLYWYLQNLGQGPELLIRYENEEAVDDSQLPKDRFSAERLKGVDSTLKIQPAELGDSAVYLCASSPDKNSYNEQFFGPGTRLTVL.

The chain links TRBV5-1 to TRBJ1-4; 8 bases match TRBD1. V was pared by 4 bases and J by 11 bases, with 13 bases of the junction left unmatched. The CDR3 extends over 15 amino acids. Looked up from germline, CDR1 is SGHRS and CDR2 is YFSETQ. DNA of the CDR3: TGCGCCAGCAGCGCACAGGGGGGCGCGGGTAGGAAACTGTTTTTT. This codes for CASSAQGGAGRKLFF.

The rearrangement links TRBV7-9 to TRBJ2-7, with a weak D call TRBD2 (5 bases). In germline, CDR1 is SEHNR, CDR2 FQNEAQ (reference sequence). The CDR3 is made up of 14 amino acids. Deletions cut 2 bases from V and 2 bases from J, with 10 bases between. CDR3 sequence reads: CASSLRTGTYEQYF. Here the CDR3 DNA reads TGTGCCAGCAGCTTAAGGACTGGTACCTACGAGCAGTACTTC.

V usage is TRBV5-6 and J usage is TRBJ1-6; the D gene is possibly TRBD1 (5 bases). V was trimmed by 4 bases and J by 7 bases, leaving 15 bases between them. The CDR3 extends over 15 amino acids. Germline CDR1 is SGHDT and CDR2 is YYEEEE. Here the CDR3 reads CASSPDIIGNSPLHF. The CDR3 DNA reads TGTGCCAGCAGCCCGGACATAATCGGGAATTCACCCCTCCACTTT.

The rearrangement links TRBV21-1 to TRBJ1-1; the DNA was not used to check the table's D call, TRBD1. TRBV21-1 is a pseudogene segment. The CDR3 runs 17 residues. This chain's CDR3 is CASSKDRDRGLNTEAFF. The CDR3 nucleotides read TGTGCCAGCAGCAAAGATAGGGACAGGGGGCTTAACACTGAAGCTTTCTTT.

V usage is TRBV11-2 and J usage is TRBJ1-5; D gene uncertain. Germline V gives CDR1 SGHAT, CDR2 FQNNGV. V lost 0 bases and J lost 6, with 6 bases in between. The length of the CDR3 is 13 residues. CDR3 sequence reads: CASSLDRIQPQHF. CDR3 coding DNA: TGTGCCAGCAGCTTAGACAGAATTCAGCCCCAGCATTTT.

V usage is TRBV6-6 and J usage is TRBJ1-2; D possibly corresponds to TRBD1 (6 bases). CDR3 length equals 12 residues. Trimming shortened V by 6 bases and J by 7 bases, and 12 bases separated the two germline ends. Germline loops: CDR1 MNHNY, CDR2 SVGAGI (reference sequence). The CDR3 DNA reads as TGTGCCAGCAGGGAACAGGGATTTGGCTACACCTTC. Translating gives CASREQGFGYTF.

The chain employs TRBV4-1 and TRBJ2-3; TRBD1 matches at 7 bases. J was trimmed by 3 bases and V by 0 bases; bases with no gene match: 3. Germline V gene data show CDR1 as MGHRA and CDR2 as YSYEKL. The CDR3 covers 15 residues. CDR3 region: CASSQEEQGTDTQYF. The DNA of the CDR3 is TGCGCCAGCAGCCAAGAAGAACAGGGGACAGATACGCAGTATTTT.

The rearrangement links TRBV10-3 to TRBJ2-7; 10 nucleotides agree with TRBD2. From germline, CDR1 is ENHRY and CDR2 SYGVKD. This CDR3 is 13 amino acids long. V trimming: 11 bases; J trimming: 4 bases; junction bases outside the gene matches: 8. CDR3 loop: CAATGTSVYEQYF. In DNA, the CDR3 is TGTGCCGCGACCGGGACTAGCGTTTACGAGCAGTACTTC.

The V and J genes are TRBV30 and TRBJ1-1; D gene unclear. Trimming removed 3 bases at V and 1 base at J, with 12 bases between. CDR1 GTSNPN and CDR2 SVGIG come from the germline V gene (reference sequence). The CDR3 sequence is 14 residues long. The CDR3 bases are TGTGCCTGGAGAGGTAGTTCCAAGAACACTGAAGCTTTCTTT. This sequence encodes CAWRGSSKNTEAFF.

The chain employs TRBV2 and TRBJ1-2; 7 bases agree with TRBD1. The germline gives CDR1 SNHLY, CDR2 FYNNEI. This CDR3 is 13 amino acids long. The ends lost 5 bases at V and 7 bases at J; junction bases unmatched: 7. The CDR3 sequence is CASSSTGRIGYTF. The CDR3 nucleotides read TGTGCCAGCAGTTCGACAGGGCGGATTGGCTACACCTTC.

This chain connects TRBV7-6 to TRBJ1-1; D unclear. Germline-derived CDR1 and CDR2 are SGHVS and FNYEAQ. The CDR3 spans 16 residues. The V gene lost 2 bases and the J gene lost 1 base, with 14 bases spanning the gap. The CDR3 spells CASSLRFGGGNTEAFF. Here the CDR3 DNA reads TGTGCCAGCAGCTTAAGGTTCGGCGGTGGGAACACTGAAGCTTTCTTT.

J is TRBJ2-7 and V is TRBV25-1; possible D gene TRBD1, 6 bases. V was pared by 4 bases and J by 1 base, with 8 bases between. Germline CDR1 is MGHDK and CDR2 is SYGVNS. The CDR3 contains 13 residues. CDR3: CASSVTGSYEQYF. CDR3 DNA: TGTGCCAGCAGTGTGACAGGTTCCTACGAGCAGTACTTC.

The V call is TRBV6-5, the J call TRBJ2-3; tentatively, D is TRBD2 (6 bases). Germline lookup yields CDR1 MNHEY and CDR2 SVGAGI. This CDR3 has 13 residues. Deletions cut 7 bases from V and 1 base from J, with 9 bases between. The CDR3 region is CASILAGTDTQYF. The CDR3 DNA reads TGTGCCAGCATACTAGCCGGCACAGATACGCAGTATTTT.

The chain couples TRBV10-3 to TRBJ2-7; 8 bases line up with TRBD2. Germline-derived CDR1 and CDR2 are ENHRY and SYGVKD. The CDR3 is 13 amino acids. Trimming took 5 bases from V and 5 from J; bases not matched to a gene: 5. As DNA, the CDR3 is TGTGCCATCAGTTCGGGAGGGCCGCACGAGCAGTACTTC. This encodes CAISSGGPHEQYF.

This clone came up once. V is TRBV6-5 and J is TRBJ1-1; 8 positions match TRBD1. Looked up from germline, CDR1 is MNHEY and CDR2 is SVGAGI. J gave up 6 bases and V 6 bases, and 12 bases lay outside the gene matches. This CDR3 is built from 15 residues. CDR3 protein: CASSPPTGGLSEAFF. In DNA form, the CDR3 reads TGTGCCAGCAGCCCCCCAACAGGGGGACTCTCTGAAGCTTTCTTT.

This chain links TRBV11-3 with TRBJ2-1; unclear D gene. The CDR3 sequence is 13 residues long. CDR1 SGHNT and CDR2 YENEEA come from the germline V gene. The V and J ends lost 0 bases and 8 bases respectively, with 8 bases between them. The chain's CDR3 is CASSLDLKYEQFF. The CDR3 bases are TGTGCCAGCAGCTTAGATCTTAAGTATGAGCAGTTCTTC.

V is TRBV4-1 and J is TRBJ2-6, with D perhaps TRBD2 (6 bases). V lost 0 bases and J lost 0, with 15 bases in between. The CDR3 is 19 residues long. Germline-derived CDR1 and CDR2 are MGHRA and YSYEKL. The CDR3 is CASSQEYGTDYSGANVLTF. DNA for the CDR3: TGCGCCAGCAGCCAAGAGTATGGGACTGACTACTCTGGGGCCAACGTCCTGACTTTC.

Here the CDR3 reads CASSANGGNVNYGYTF. In DNA, the CDR3 is TGCGCCAGCAGCGCCAATGGGGGGAACGTTAACTATGGCTACACCTTC. The chain uses TRBV5-1 and TRBJ1-2; weak D call: TRBD1 (5 bases). V was shortened by 4 bases and J by 1 base, with 17 bases between the two germline ends. CDR3 length equals 16 residues. Looked up from germline, CDR1 is SGHRS and CDR2 is YFSETQ.

The chain joins TRBV9 to TRBJ2-1; the match to TRBD2 covers 9 bases. The germline CDR1 and CDR2 sequences are SGDLS and YYNGEE. The CDR3 sequence is 16 residues long. The V gene end was trimmed by 0 bases and the J gene end by 2 bases; junction bases not matched to a gene: 3. The CDR3 DNA is TGTGCCAGCAGCGTAGGGCGGGAGGGCACCTACAATGAGCAGTTCTTC. Translation: CASSVGREGTYNEQFF.

The rearrangement links TRBV7-3 to TRBJ2-7, with a weak D call TRBD2 (7 bases). Per the germline V gene, CDR1 is SGHTA and CDR2 is FQGTGA. There are 15 residues in the CDR3. Trimming took off 5 bases at V and 7 bases at J, with 21 bases between the two ends. The CDR3 nucleotides read TGTGCCAGCAGCCCAATCGGGGGGCCCTTTCGAGAGCAGTACTTC. Amino acids: CASSPIGGPFREQYF.

A few counts support this clone. This CDR3 reads CASSLPGQGKYGYTF. CDR3 nucleotide sequence: TGTGCCAGCAGCCTCCCGGGACAGGGAAAATATGGCTACACCTTC. The chain couples TRBV14 to TRBJ1-2; 9 nucleotides agree with TRBD1. The V and J ends lost 4 bases and 5 bases, in that order; junction bases with no gene match: 8. This CDR3 has 15 amino acids. CDR1 and CDR2 from the germline V gene are SGHDN and FVKESK.

This chain joins TRBV28 and TRBJ1-2, with D unclear. Germline-derived CDR1 and CDR2 are MDHEN and SYDVKM. The CDR3 runs to 14 residues. With 6 bases removed from V and 8 bases from J, the gap between germline ends came to 19 bases. CDR3 protein: CASRIPGPGSGYTF. The CDR3 coding sequence is TGTGCCAGCAGGATCCCGGGCCCGGGATCGGGCTACACCTTC.

This clone was found a few times. This chain connects TRBV11-2 to TRBJ2-1, with TRBD1 identical over 7 bases. The CDR3 covers 17 residues. The germline CDR1 and CDR2 sequences are SGHAT and FQNNGV. V lost 2 bases to trimming and J lost 10 bases; unmatched junction nucleotides: 17. CDR3 region: CASSLNAPGQALGEQFF. The CDR3 bases are TGTGCCAGCAGCTTAAACGCACCCGGACAGGCTTTAGGGGAGCAGTTCTTC. Variable domain in full (rest from reference TRBV11-2 and TRBJ2-1): EAGVAQSPRYKIIEKRQSVAFWCNPISGHATLYWYQQILGQGPKLLIQFQNNGVVDDSQLPKDRFSAERLKGVDSTLKIQPAKLEDSAVYLCASSLNAPGQALGEQFFGPGTRLTVL.

The chain recombines TRBV19 with TRBJ1-4; 9 bases line up with TRBD1. Losses at the gene ends were 10 bases for V and 2 bases for J; bases not matched to a gene: 8. Germline CDR1 and CDR2: LNHDA and SQIVND (reference sequence). The CDR3 is made up of 15 amino acids. The CDR3: CATTDRGSTNEKLFF. CDR3 DNA: TGTGCCACCACCGACAGGGGGTCCACTAATGAAAAACTGTTTTTT.

V and J are TRBV18 and TRBJ1-2; 9 bases map to TRBD1. Germline V gene sequence: CDR1 KGHSH, CDR2 LQKENI. CDR3 length: 14 amino acids. J was trimmed by 8 bases and V by 0 bases; bases with no gene match: 4. The CDR3 region is CASSPPGQGGGYTF. CDR3 DNA: TGTGCCAGCTCACCACCGGGACAGGGTGGGGGCTACACCTTC.

Only one count was recorded for this clone. J is TRBJ1-4 and V is TRBV27; 9 nucleotides line up with TRBD1. Germline CDR1 reads MNHEY; CDR2 reads SMNVEV (reference sequence). After removal of 5 bases from V and 8 bases from J, the junction contained 15 bases not matched to a gene. The CDR3 is 17 amino acids. The CDR3 DNA reads as TGTGCCAGCAGTCGACAGAGCACAGGGGGCCTTGGAGAAAAACTGTTTTTT. Encoded protein: CASSRQSTGGLGEKLFF.

The rearrangement links TRBV15 to TRBJ2-7; perhaps D is TRBD1 or TRBD2 (5 bases each). Trimming removed 3 bases at V and 6 bases at J, with 18 bases between. Germline CDR1 is LNHNV and CDR2 is YYDKDF (reference sequence). The CDR3 spans 15 residues. CDR3 nucleotides: TGTGCCACCAGCAGTGAGGGTTTGGTTCAGGGCGAGCAGTACTTC. This sequence encodes CATSSEGLVQGEQYF.

The table lists this clone with a count of one. The DNA for the CDR3 is TGTGCCACCTCCGACAGGGGGTACAGCGGGAGGGAAAAGTTCTTC. It codes for CATSDRGYSGREKFF. This chain links TRBV15 with TRBJ2-1; D possibly corresponds to TRBD2 (10 bases). The ends were cut back, 8 bases at V and 14 bases at J, with 28 bases in the middle. The CDR3 has 15 residues. Germline values: CDR1 LNHNV, CDR2 YYDKDF (reference sequence).

This chain connects TRBV5-1 to TRBJ2-3; TRBD2 matches 11 bases. J gave up 3 bases and V 2 bases, and 5 bases lay outside the gene matches. Looked up from germline, CDR1 is SGHRS and CDR2 is YFSETQ. The CDR3 contains 16 residues. CDR3 nucleotides: TGCGCCAGCAGCTTCCTAGCGGGGGGCGGTACAGATACGCAGTATTTT. Its translation: CASSFLAGGGTDTQYF.

This chain joins TRBV11-3 and TRBJ1-2; D is unresolved. The CDR3 runs to 13 residues. Trimming stripped 2 bases from V and 2 bases from J, with 6 bases between. The V gene's germline CDR1 is SGHNT and CDR2 YENEEA. The CDR3 here is CASSLKPNYGYTF. CDR3 nucleotide sequence: TGTGCCAGCAGCTTAAAACCAAACTATGGCTACACCTTC.

The chain couples TRBV6-6 to TRBJ1-6; tentatively, D is TRBD1 (5 bases). CDR1 MNHNY and CDR2 SVGAGI come from the germline V gene (reference sequence). The V and J ends lost 11 bases and 5 bases respectively, with 16 bases between them. The CDR3 is 14 residues long. The CDR3 coding sequence is TGTGCCCATGGATGGGGCAAAAATAATTCACCCCTCCACTTT. Its translation: CAHGWGKNNSPLHF.